Below, 23 T cell receptor beta chains from the same sample are listed, as sequenced in a study of blood T cell repertoires in COVID-19. Some clones are missing from TCRdb's copy, which holds only in-frame ones; the method was immunoSEQ multiplex PCR. The sample gives 200,000 to 250,000 clones, under 90% of which show up once; around 7.8% is in the top ten. Sequencing input: peripheral blood. The receptors were gathered from a woman aged 80 or over with COVID-19, enrolled during active disease.

This chain links TRBV10-1 with TRBJ2-1; possibly TRBD2 for D (5 bases). CDR3 length: 15 residues. V was trimmed by 4 bases and J by 4 bases, leaving 14 bases between them. Germline values: CDR1 WNHNN, CDR2 SYGVQD (reference sequence). The CDR3 coding sequence is TGCGCCAGCAGTGTTGGAGACTGGACTTACAATGAGCAGTTCTTC. It translates to CASSVGDWTYNEQFF.

The chain links TRBV13 to TRBJ2-7, with 10 bases identical to TRBD1. The CDR3 length is 15 residues. Losses at the gene ends were 7 bases for V and 0 bases for J; bases not matched to a gene: 6. Germline CDR1 PRHDT, CDR2 FYEKMQ (reference sequence). DNA of the CDR3: TGTGCCAGCAACCGATGGGACAGGGGCTCCTACGAGCAGTACTTC. This codes for CASNRWDRGSYEQYF.

This chain links TRBV6-1 with TRBJ2-7, with 11 bases fitting TRBD1. The CDR3 has 15 amino acids. Germline loops: CDR1 MNHNS, CDR2 SASEGT. With 0 bases clipped from V and 5 bases from J, the junction kept 3 bases outside the gene matches. The CDR3 bases are TGTGCCAGCAGTGAAGCTAGGACAGGGGGCAACGAGCAGTACTTC. This sequence encodes CASSEARTGGNEQYF.

The rearrangement uses TRBV10-3 and TRBJ1-4, with D possibly being TRBD1 (6 bases). Germline CDR1 is ENHRY and CDR2 is SYGVKD. The CDR3 runs 17 residues. V was pared by 0 bases and J by 7 bases, with 18 bases between. The CDR3 loop reads CAISESDRSRGVEKLFF. The CDR3 DNA reads as TGTGCCATCAGTGAGTCCGACAGGTCAAGAGGTGTTGAAAAACTGTTTTTT.

This clone appeared once. The chain carries TRBV2 and TRBJ1-1, with a weak D call TRBD1 (5 bases). In germline, CDR1 is SNHLY, CDR2 FYNNEI. CDR3 length: 13 residues. Trimming took off 8 bases at V and 4 bases at J, with 14 bases between the two ends. The CDR3 DNA sequence: TGTGCCAGCGGGGCCGAGGGAGGCACTGAAGCTTTCTTT. This encodes CASGAEGGTEAFF.

The chain is built from TRBV3-1 (or the pseudogene TRBV3-2) and TRBJ2-6, with D perhaps TRBD1 (5 bases). The CDR3 sequence is 16 residues long. Per germline, CDR1 LGHDT and CDR2 YNNKEL (reference sequence). V lost 1 base and J 0 bases, leaving 7 bases between the germline ends. The CDR3 reads CASSQARVSGANVLTF. In DNA form, the CDR3 reads TGTGCCAGCAGCCAAGCCAGGGTCTCTGGGGCCAACGTCCTGACTTTC.

The chain uses TRBV6-4 and TRBJ1-6; TRBD1 matches 9 bases. V lost 6 bases, J lost 9 bases, and 6 bases stayed unmatched. The CDR3 runs to 14 residues. Germline V CDR1 and CDR2: MRHNA, SNTAGT. The CDR3 bases are TGTGCCAGCAGCGATAGACAGGGGGGTTCACCCCTCCACTTT. Encoded protein: CASSDRQGGSPLHF.

The chain joins TRBV16 to TRBJ1-6, with 9 nucleotides matching TRBD1. The V segment lost 4 bases and the J segment 2 bases; nucleotides outside the gene matches: 9. From germline, CDR1 is KGHSY and CDR2 FQNENV. CDR3 length: 18 amino acids. DNA for the CDR3: TGTGCCAGCAGCCTGGGACAGGGAAAAGAGACCTATAATTCACCCCTCCACTTT. Protein sequence: CASSLGQGKETYNSPLHF. The entire variable domain, with the rest obtained from reference TRBV16 and TRBJ1-6, is as follows: GEEVAQTPKHLVRGEGQKAKLYCAPIKGHSYVFWYQQVLKNEFKFLISFQNENVFDETGMPKERFSAKCLPNSPCSLEIQATKLEDSAVYFCASSLGQGKETYNSPLHFGNGTRLTVT.

The sample holds one count of this clone. This rearrangement joins TRBV19 to TRBJ2-3; D possibly corresponds to TRBD2 (7 bases). Trimming stripped 4 bases from V and 4 bases from J, with 18 bases between. The CDR3 totals 16 residues. Germline values: CDR1 LNHDA, CDR2 SQIVND (reference sequence). The CDR3, as DNA: TGTGCCAGTAGTACCTCTAGCCGGGGGGCCCCAGATACGCAGTATTTT. Translating it yields CASSTSSRGAPDTQYF.

The chain joins TRBV20-1 to TRBJ2-7; TRBD2 agrees at 7 bases. After removal of 3 bases from V and 6 bases from J, the junction contained 8 bases not matched to a gene. This CDR3 has 13 residues. CDR1 is DFQATT, CDR2 SNEGSKA, per germline (reference sequence). CDR3 DNA: TGCAGTGCTAGTGGGGGGGTGAGGCGCGAGCAGTACTTC. Protein product: CSASGGVRREQYF.

The chain couples TRBV28 to TRBJ1-2; D unresolved. The CDR3 is 13 amino acids. Trimming cost V 3 bases and J 8 bases, with 13 bases left between them. The germline V gene has CDR1 MDHEN and CDR2 SYDVKM. The CDR3 sequence is CASSFDKNLGYTF. The CDR3 DNA is TGTGCCAGCAGTTTCGATAAAAACTTGGGCTACACCTTC.

The rearrangement links TRBV6-6 to TRBJ2-3; 8 bases match TRBD2. Germline trimming cut 2 bases from V and 1 base from J; bases unmatched to any gene: 2. The V gene's germline CDR1 is MNHNY and CDR2 SVGAGI (reference sequence). CDR3 length: 15 amino acids. The CDR3 coding sequence is TGTGCCAGCAGTTACATGCGGGGGGGCACAGATACGCAGTATTTT. It translates to CASSYMRGGTDTQYF.

The chain couples TRBV6-5 to TRBJ2-7; D perhaps matches TRBD2 (7 bases). V was pared by 6 bases and J by 7 bases, with 22 bases between. Germline loops: CDR1 MNHEY, CDR2 SVGAGI. CDR3 length: 15 residues. CDR3 region: CASSPRGQRGYEQYF. Here the CDR3 DNA reads TGTGCCAGCAGCCCCCGGGGGCAGCGGGGATATGAGCAGTACTTC.

The V and J genes are TRBV5-4 and TRBJ1-2; 8 bases line up with TRBD1. CDR1 SGHNT and CDR2 YYREEE come from the germline V gene (reference sequence). Germline trimming cut 4 bases from V and 8 bases from J; bases unmatched to any gene: 7. This CDR3 has 13 residues. The CDR3 reads CASSQDRVGGYTF. CDR3 DNA: TGTGCCAGCAGCCAGGACAGGGTTGGGGGCTACACCTTC. The whole variable domain, filled in from reference TRBV5-4 and TRBJ1-2, reads ETGVTQSPTHLIKTRGQQVTLRCSSQSGHNTVSWYQQALGQGPQFIFQYYREEENGRGNFPPRFSGLQFPNYSSELNVNALELDDSALYLCASSQDRVGGYTFGSGTRLTVV.

The rearrangement links TRBV23-1 to TRBJ2-1; 8 nucleotides align to TRBD1. TRBV23-1 is an ORF; its function is uncertain. The CDR3 has 17 amino acids. Trimming cost V 0 bases and J 6 bases; bases outside gene matches: 10. The CDR3 region has the DNA TGCGCCAGCAGTCAATCGCTAGAACAGGGGGGTTGCAATGAGCAGTTCTTC. Translated, it gives CASSQSLEQGGCNEQFF.

The chain is built from TRBV9 and TRBJ2-1; tentative D call: TRBD1 (7 bases). The germline V gene encodes CDR1 SGDLS and CDR2 YYNGEE. The V end lost 4 bases, the J end lost 8 bases, and 25 bases lay between the germline ends. The CDR3 is made up of 17 amino acids. The CDR3, as DNA: TGTGCCAGCAGCCCCCGAGGTCGGGGGACAGAACCTCATGAGCAGTTCTTC. Its protein is CASSPRGRGTEPHEQFF.

This chain joins TRBV6-2 or TRBV6-3 and TRBJ1-2, with D possibly matching TRBD1 (5 bases). This CDR3 has 16 residues. Trimming shortened V by 5 bases and J by 2 bases, and 18 bases separated the two germline ends. Germline V gives CDR1 MNHEY, CDR2 SVGEGT. DNA of the CDR3: TGTGCCAGCAGTGGCCGACACGGGGGGACCAACTATGGCTACACCTTC. Amino acids: CASSGRHGGTNYGYTF.

Only a few counts were recorded for this clone. This chain joins TRBV5-1 and TRBJ1-2; D might be TRBD1 (6 bases). V was trimmed by 0 bases and J by 4 bases, leaving 13 bases between them. The CDR3 contains 15 residues. Germline CDR1 is SGHRS and CDR2 is YFSETQ. The CDR3 DNA is TGCGCCAGCAGCTTGGCGGGGGGGGCTGGCTATGGCTACACCTTC. Translated: CASSLAGGAGYGYTF.

J is TRBJ2-1 and V is TRBV7-3, with D perhaps matching TRBD1 (6 bases). V dropped 5 bases and J dropped 10 bases, with 12 bases sitting between them. Germline loops: CDR1 SGHTA, CDR2 FQGTGA. The CDR3 is 12 amino acids. The DNA for the CDR3 is TGTGCCAGCAGCGCAAACAGGGACGAGCAGTTCTTC. Translated: CASSANRDEQFF.

The chain uses TRBV9 and TRBJ1-3, with 7 bases matching TRBD1. This CDR3 has 13 residues. J gave up 4 bases and V 10 bases, and 8 bases lay outside the gene matches. The germline V gene has CDR1 SGDLS and CDR2 YYNGEE. CDR3 bases: TGTGCCTCCAACCGGGACAGAGGAAACACCATATATTTT. This codes for CASNRDRGNTIYF.

The rearrangement uses TRBV9 and TRBJ1-5; tentatively, D is TRBD1 (6 bases). The CDR3 consists of 15 residues. Germline V CDR1 and CDR2: SGDLS, YYNGEE. Deletions cut 4 bases from V and 7 bases from J, with 18 bases between. The CDR3 is CASSTHPGDGQPQHF. CDR3 nucleotides: TGTGCCAGCAGCACCCACCCAGGGGATGGGCAGCCCCAGCATTTT.

This clone has only a few counts. The chain combines TRBV27 with TRBJ2-7, with 8 bases lining up with TRBD1. The junction had 5 bases not matched to a gene; V was cut back by 0 bases and J by 4 bases. The CDR3 extends over 15 amino acids. Germline CDR1 and CDR2: MNHEY and SMNVEV (reference sequence). The CDR3 is CASSLSWQGAYEQYF. As DNA, the CDR3 is TGTGCCAGCAGTTTATCCTGGCAGGGGGCTTACGAGCAGTACTTC.

The CDR3 region has the DNA TGTGCCACCAGGACAGGGGTGAGGAATCAGCCCCAGCATTTT. Amino acid sequence: CATRTGVRNQPQHF. The chain has TRBV10-3 and TRBJ1-5, with TRBD1 matching over 9 bases. This CDR3 spans 14 amino acids. V dropped 10 bases and J dropped 4; count of bases not matched to a gene: 8. Per the germline V gene, CDR1 is ENHRY and CDR2 is SYGVKD.